The 2 T cell receptor beta chains listed next were all sequenced from one sample in a study of T cells after yellow fever vaccination. MiXCR, run by TCRdb on the 5' RACE reads, gives a single entry per CDR3 protein. This sample has approximately 130,000 distinct CDR3 sequences, with roughly 15% found just once. The source was CD8+ T cells sorted from PBMCs, collected 5 days after the yellow fever booster vaccination. Every receptor here comes from a man younger than 35 who received the YFV17D yellow fever vaccine.

V gene TRBV5-1 combines with J gene TRBJ2-3, with 9 bases lining up with TRBD2. Germline CDR1 SGHRS, CDR2 YFSETQ. V lost 3 bases to trimming and J lost 1 base; unmatched junction nucleotides: 6. The CDR3 consists of 16 residues. The DNA of the CDR3 is TGCGCCAGCAGCTGGTCGGCTAGCGGGGGCACAGATACGCAGTATTTT. Encoded protein: CASSWSASGGTDTQYF.

This chain connects TRBV11-1 to TRBJ2-7; either TRBD1 or TRBD2 may fit D (5 bases each). Deletions cut 0 bases from V and 2 bases from J, with 20 bases between. The CDR3 sequence is 18 residues long. Germline CDR1 is SGHAT and CDR2 is FQDESV (reference sequence). The CDR3 protein is CASSLALPGLHSPYEQYV. In DNA form, the CDR3 reads TGTGCCAGCAGCTTAGCCCTCCCGGGGCTACATAGCCCCTACGAGCAGTACGTC.